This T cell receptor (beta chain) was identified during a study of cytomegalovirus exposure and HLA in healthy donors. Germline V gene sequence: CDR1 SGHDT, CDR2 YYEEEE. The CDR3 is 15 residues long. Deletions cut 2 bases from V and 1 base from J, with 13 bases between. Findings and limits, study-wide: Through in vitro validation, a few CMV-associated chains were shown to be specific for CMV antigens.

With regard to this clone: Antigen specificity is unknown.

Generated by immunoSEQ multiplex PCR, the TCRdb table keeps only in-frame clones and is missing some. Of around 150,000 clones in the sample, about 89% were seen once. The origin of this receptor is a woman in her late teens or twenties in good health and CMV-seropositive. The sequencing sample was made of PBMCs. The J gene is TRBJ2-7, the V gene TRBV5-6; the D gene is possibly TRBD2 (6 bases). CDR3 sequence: CASSFDPGTSYEQYF. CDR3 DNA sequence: TGTGCCAGCAGCTTCGATCCGGGGACTTCCTACGAGCAGTACTTC.